The source of this TCR beta chain is a study of blood T cells in healthy people across ages. With a J-beta primer mix and a sample-barcoded 5' primer, a second PCR ran roughly 7 to 11 cycles. Individual samples furnished no less than 3 million CDR3-containing paired-end reads apiece. TCRdb ran MiXCR on the 5' RACE reads and lists one entry per CDR3 protein. The data show roughly 1.9 million distinct CDR3 sequences, about two fifths seen once. The CDR3 runs 15 residues. The V gene lost 2 bases and the J gene lost 5 bases, with 16 bases spanning the gap. Germline-derived CDR1 and CDR2 are SGHRS and YFSETQ.

This clonotype was obtained from a human donor in good health. Sequenced sample: blood. V and J are TRBV5-1 and TRBJ1-2, with D unresolved. CDR3 in amino acids: CASSFTGDGVYGYTF. CDR3 bases: TGCGCCAGCAGCTTCACGGGCGACGGGGTGTATGGCTACACCTTC.